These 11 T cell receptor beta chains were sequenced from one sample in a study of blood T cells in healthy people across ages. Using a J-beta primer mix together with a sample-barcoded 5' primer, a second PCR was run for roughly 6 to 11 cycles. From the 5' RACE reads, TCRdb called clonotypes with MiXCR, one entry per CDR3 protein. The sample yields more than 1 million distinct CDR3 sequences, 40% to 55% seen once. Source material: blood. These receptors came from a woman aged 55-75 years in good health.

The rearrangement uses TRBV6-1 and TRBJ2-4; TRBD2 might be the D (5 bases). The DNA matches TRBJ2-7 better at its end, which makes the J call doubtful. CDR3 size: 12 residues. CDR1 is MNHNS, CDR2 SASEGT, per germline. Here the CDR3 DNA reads TGTGCCAGCACCGAAACGGCGGGCGAGCAGTACTTC. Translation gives CASTETAGEQYF.

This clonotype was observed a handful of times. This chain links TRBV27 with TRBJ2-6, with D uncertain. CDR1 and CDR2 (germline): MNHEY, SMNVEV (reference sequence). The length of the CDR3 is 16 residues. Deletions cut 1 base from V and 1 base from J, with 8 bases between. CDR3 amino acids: CASSLFRVSGANVLTF. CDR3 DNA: TGTGCCAGCAGTTTATTTCGGGTGTCTGGGGCCAACGTCCTGACTTTC.

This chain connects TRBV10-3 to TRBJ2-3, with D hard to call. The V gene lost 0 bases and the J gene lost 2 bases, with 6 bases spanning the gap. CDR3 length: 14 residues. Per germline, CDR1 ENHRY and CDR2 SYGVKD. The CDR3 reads CAISESGFTDTQYF. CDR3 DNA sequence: TGTGCCATCAGTGAGTCGGGCTTCACAGATACGCAGTATTTT.

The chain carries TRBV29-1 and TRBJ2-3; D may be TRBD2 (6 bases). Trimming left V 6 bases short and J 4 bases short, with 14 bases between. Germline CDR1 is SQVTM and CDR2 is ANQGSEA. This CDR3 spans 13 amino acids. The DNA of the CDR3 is TGCAGCGTCGCTTGGGGGGTAGCAGATACGCAGTATTTT. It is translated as CSVAWGVADTQYF.

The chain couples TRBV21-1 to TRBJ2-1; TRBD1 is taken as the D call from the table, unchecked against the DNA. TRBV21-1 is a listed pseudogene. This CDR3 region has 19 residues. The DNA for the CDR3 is TGTGCCAGACTTACGAGGGTGGAGTCGGGCGGGACGTCCTACAATGAGCAGTTCTTC. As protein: CARLTRVESGGTSYNEQFF.

The CDR3 loop reads CSARDLGPKVYNEQFF. The CDR3 DNA sequence: TGCAGTGCTAGAGATCTGGGCCCCAAAGTCTACAATGAGCAGTTCTTC. The V and J genes are TRBV20-1 and TRBJ2-1; D is unclear. V lost 0 bases, J lost 3 bases, and 15 bases lay in between. Germline V lookup: CDR1 DFQATT, CDR2 SNEGSKA (reference sequence). The CDR3 runs 16 residues.

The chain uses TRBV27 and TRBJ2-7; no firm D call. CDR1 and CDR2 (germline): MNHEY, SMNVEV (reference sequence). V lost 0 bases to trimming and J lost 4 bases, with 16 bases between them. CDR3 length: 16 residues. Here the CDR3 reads CASSLSGSSSIYEQYF. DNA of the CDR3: TGTGCCAGCAGTTTATCAGGTAGCTCTTCTATATACGAGCAGTACTTC.

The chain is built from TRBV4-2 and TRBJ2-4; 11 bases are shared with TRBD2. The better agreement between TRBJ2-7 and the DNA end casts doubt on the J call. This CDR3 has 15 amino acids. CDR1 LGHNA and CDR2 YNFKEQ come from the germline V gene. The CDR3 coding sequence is TGTGCCAGCAGCCAAGATACTAGCGGGAGATACGAGCAGTACTTC. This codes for CASSQDTSGRYEQYF.

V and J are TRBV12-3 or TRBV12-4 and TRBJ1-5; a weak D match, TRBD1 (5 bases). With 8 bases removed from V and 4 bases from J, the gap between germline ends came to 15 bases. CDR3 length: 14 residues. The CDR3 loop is CASCQEGPNQPQHF. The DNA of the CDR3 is TGTGCCAGCTGCCAGGAGGGGCCGAATCAGCCCCAGCATTTT.

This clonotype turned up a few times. The CDR3 coding sequence is TGTGCCAGCAGCGTAGCTCAACAGGGGCACCGCAATGAGCAGTTCTTC. Residues: CASSVAQQGHRNEQFF. This chain joins TRBV9 and TRBJ2-1, with 7 positions matching TRBD1. Germline V gene lookup returns CDR1 SGDLS and CDR2 YYNGEE. The CDR3 extends over 16 amino acids. V dropped 0 bases and J dropped 6; count of bases not matched to a gene: 9.

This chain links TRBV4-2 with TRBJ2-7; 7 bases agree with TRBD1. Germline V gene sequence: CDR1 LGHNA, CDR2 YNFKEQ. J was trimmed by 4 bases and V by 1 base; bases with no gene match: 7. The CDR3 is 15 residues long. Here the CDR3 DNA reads TGTGCCAGCAGCCAAGTCGGGACAGAAAGATACGAGCAGTACTTC. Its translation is CASSQVGTERYEQYF.